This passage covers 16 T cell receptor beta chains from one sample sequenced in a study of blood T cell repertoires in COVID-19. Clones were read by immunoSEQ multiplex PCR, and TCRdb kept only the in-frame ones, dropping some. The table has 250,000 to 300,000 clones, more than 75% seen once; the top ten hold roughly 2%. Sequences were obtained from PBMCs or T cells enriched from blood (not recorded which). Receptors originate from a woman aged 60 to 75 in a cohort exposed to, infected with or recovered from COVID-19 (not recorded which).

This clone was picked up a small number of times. The CDR3 loop is CAWSVAASSYNEQFF. Written as DNA, the CDR3 is TGTGCCTGGAGTGTGGCAGCTAGCTCCTACAATGAGCAGTTCTTC. J is TRBJ2-1 and V is TRBV30; D gene uncertain. The CDR3 contains 15 residues. Trimming removed 0 bases at V and 0 bases at J, with 9 bases between. Germline assignment: CDR1 GTSNPN and CDR2 SVGIG (reference sequence).

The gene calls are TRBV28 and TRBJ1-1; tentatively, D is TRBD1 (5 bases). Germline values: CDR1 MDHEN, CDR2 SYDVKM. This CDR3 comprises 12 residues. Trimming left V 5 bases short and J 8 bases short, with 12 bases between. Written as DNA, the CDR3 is TGTGCCAGCAGTGCGGGACTGACCGAAGCTTTCTTT. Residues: CASSAGLTEAFF.

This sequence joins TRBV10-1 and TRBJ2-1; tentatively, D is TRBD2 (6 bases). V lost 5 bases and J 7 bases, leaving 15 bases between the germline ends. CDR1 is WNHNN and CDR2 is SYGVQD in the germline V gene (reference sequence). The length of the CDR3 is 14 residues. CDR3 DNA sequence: TGCGCCAGCAGTCCGCGGACTAAGACGAATGAGCAGTTCTTC. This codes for CASSPRTKTNEQFF.

The DNA of the CDR3 is TGCAGCGTCTCCACCAGGTACGAGCAGTACTTC. It specifies CSVSTRYEQYF. V is TRBV29-1 and J is TRBJ2-7; no clear D gene. In germline, CDR1 is SQVTM, CDR2 ANQGSEA. This CDR3 is 11 amino acids long. V gave up 6 bases and J gave up 4 bases, with 10 bases separating them.

The CDR3 bases are TGTGCCAGCAGCATGGGACAGGGGGCCCGGGAGCAGTACTTC. This sequence encodes CASSMGQGAREQYF. The chain carries TRBV11-2 and TRBJ2-7; 12 nucleotides line up with TRBD1. Germline-derived CDR1 and CDR2 are SGHAT and FQNNGV. Unmatched junction bases numbered 6, after V lost 5 bases and J lost 7 bases. This CDR3 spans 14 amino acids.

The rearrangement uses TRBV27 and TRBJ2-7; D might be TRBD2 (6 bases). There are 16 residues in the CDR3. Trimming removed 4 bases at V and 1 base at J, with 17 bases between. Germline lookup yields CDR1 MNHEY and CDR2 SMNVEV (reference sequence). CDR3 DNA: TGTGCCAGCAGTTACACCGATCCGACTAGTTCCTACGAGCAGTACTTC. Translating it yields CASSYTDPTSSYEQYF.

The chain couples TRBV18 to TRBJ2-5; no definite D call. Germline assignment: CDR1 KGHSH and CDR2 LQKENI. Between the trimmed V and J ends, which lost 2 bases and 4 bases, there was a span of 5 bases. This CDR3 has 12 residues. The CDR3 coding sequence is TGTGCCAGCTCACCATCGGGAGAGACCCAGTACTTC. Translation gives CASSPSGETQYF.

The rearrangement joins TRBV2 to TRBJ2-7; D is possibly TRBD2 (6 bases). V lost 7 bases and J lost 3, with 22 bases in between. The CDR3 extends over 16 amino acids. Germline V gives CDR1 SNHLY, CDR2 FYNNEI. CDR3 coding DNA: TGTGCCAGCACCTCTAATCCCGGGGGACTCAACTACGAGCAGTACTTC. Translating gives CASTSNPGGLNYEQYF.

The CDR3 nucleotides read TGTGCCAGCAGCTCACGTAGCGTCCCCTCCTACGAGCAGTACTTC. Protein sequence: CASSSRSVPSYEQYF. The chain combines TRBV13 with TRBJ2-7, with D possibly matching TRBD2 (5 bases). With 4 bases removed from V and 0 bases from J, the gap between germline ends came to 13 bases. The CDR3 is 15 amino acids. Germline CDR1 reads PRHDT; CDR2 reads FYEKMQ (reference sequence).

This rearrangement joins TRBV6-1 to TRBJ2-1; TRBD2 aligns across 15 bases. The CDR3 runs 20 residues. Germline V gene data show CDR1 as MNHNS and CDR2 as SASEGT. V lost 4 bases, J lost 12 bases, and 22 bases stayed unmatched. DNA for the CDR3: TGTGCCAGCAGTGGGTCGGGACTAGCGGGAGGAGGACTCGGTTCTTCGCGGCAGTTCTTC. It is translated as CASSGSGLAGGGLGSSRQFF.

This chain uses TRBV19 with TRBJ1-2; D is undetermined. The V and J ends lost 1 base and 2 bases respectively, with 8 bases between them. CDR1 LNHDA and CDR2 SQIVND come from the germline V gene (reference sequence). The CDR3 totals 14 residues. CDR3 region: CASSIVRLNYGYTF. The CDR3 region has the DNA TGTGCCAGTAGTATAGTGCGTCTGAACTATGGCTACACCTTC.

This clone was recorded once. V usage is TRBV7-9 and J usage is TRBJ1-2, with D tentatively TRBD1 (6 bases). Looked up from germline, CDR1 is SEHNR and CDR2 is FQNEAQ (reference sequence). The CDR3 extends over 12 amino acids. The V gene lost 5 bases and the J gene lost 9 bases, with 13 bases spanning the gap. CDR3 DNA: TGTGCCAGCAGCCCGCCTACAGGGAGCTACACCTTC. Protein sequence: CASSPPTGSYTF.

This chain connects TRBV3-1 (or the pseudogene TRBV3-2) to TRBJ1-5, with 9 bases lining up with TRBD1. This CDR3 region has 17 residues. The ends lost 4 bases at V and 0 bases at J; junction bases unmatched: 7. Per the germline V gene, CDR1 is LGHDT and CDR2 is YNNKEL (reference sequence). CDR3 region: CASSLSGQGHSNQPQHF. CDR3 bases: TGTGCCAGCAGCCTCTCCGGACAGGGGCATAGCAATCAGCCCCAGCATTTT.

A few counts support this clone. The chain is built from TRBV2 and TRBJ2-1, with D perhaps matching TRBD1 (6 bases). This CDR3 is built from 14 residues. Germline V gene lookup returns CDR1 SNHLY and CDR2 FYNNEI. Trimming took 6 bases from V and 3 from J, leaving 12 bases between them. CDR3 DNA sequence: TGTGCCAGCAGGGGACAAGAGGGCTACAATGAGCAGTTCTTC. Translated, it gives CASRGQEGYNEQFF.

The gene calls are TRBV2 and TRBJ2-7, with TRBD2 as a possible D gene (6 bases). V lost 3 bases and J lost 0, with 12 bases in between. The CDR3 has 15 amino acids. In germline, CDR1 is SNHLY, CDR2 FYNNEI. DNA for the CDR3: TGTGCCAGCAGTGATGGGCGGGATCTCTCCTACGAGCAGTACTTC. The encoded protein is CASSDGRDLSYEQYF. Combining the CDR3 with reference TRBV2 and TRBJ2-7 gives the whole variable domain EPEVTQTPSHQVTQMGQEVILRCVPISNHLYFYWYRQILGQKVEFLVSFYNNEISEKSEIFDDQFSVERPDGSNFTLKIRSTKLEDSAMYFCASSDGRDLSYEQYFGPGTRLTVT.

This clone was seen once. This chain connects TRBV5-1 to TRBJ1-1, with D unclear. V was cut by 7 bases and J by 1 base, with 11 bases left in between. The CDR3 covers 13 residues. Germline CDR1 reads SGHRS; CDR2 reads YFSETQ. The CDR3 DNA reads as TGCGCCAGCTATCGTCAGAAGAACACTGAAGCTTTCTTT. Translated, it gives CASYRQKNTEAFF.